The T cell receptor beta chain under discussion was sequenced for a study of STAT5B mutations in CD4+ large granular lymphocyte leukemia. The study's findings and limits: Without putative leukemic clones, patient CD4-sorted repertoires remained more clonal than healthy CD4+ repertoires. About 24% of private leukemic clonotypes occurred rarely in other patients' non-leukemic repertoires. Compared with healthy controls (2/35), patient top clones favored TRBV06 (8/27). Higher CD4+ than CD8+ T-LGLL clonality might reflect small sample size.

This clone was seen a single time. Its antigen is not known. This CDR3 spans 14 amino acids. Germline-derived CDR1 and CDR2 are PRHDT and FYEKMQ (reference sequence). J gave up 2 bases and V 9 bases, and 9 bases lay outside the gene matches. Profiled with immunoSEQ multiplex PCR; TCRdb holds only in-frame clones, not every one. The profile shows under 35,000 clones, 60% to 80% of them singletons. The receptor was isolated from a human donor in good health. This chain connects TRBV13 to TRBJ2-5; TRBD2 agrees at 7 bases. The material sequenced was CD4+ T cells from blood buffy coats. The CDR3 here is CASANWGGQETQYF. As DNA, the CDR3 is TGTGCCAGTGCCAACTGGGGGGGGCAAGAGACCCAGTACTTC.